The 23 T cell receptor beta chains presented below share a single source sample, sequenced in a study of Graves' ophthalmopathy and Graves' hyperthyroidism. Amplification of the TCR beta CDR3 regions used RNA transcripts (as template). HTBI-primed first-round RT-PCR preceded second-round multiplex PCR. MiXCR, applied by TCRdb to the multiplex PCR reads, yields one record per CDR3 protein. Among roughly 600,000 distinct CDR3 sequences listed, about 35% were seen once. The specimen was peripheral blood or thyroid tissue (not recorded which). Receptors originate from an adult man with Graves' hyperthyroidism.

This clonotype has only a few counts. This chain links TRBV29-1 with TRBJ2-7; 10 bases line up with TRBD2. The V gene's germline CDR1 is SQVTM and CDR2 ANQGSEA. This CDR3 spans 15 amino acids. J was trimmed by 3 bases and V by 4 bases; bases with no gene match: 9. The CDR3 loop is CSVVGGSGRIYEQYF. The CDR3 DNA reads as TGCAGCGTTGTCGGGGGTAGCGGGAGGATCTACGAGCAGTACTTC.

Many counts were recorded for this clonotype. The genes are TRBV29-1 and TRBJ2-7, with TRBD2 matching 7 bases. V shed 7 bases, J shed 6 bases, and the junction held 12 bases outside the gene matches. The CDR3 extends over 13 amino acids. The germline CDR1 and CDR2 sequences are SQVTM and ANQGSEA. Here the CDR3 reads CSGVPGGESEQYF. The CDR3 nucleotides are TGCAGCGGAGTGCCGGGGGGAGAGTCCGAGCAGTACTTC.

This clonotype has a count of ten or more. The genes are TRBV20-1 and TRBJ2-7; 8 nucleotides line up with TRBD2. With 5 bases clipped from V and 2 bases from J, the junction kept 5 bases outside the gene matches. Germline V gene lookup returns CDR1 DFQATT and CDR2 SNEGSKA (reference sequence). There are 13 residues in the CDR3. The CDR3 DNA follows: TGCAGTGCTGGTCCGGGGGGGACCTACGAGCAGTACTTC. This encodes CSAGPGGTYEQYF.

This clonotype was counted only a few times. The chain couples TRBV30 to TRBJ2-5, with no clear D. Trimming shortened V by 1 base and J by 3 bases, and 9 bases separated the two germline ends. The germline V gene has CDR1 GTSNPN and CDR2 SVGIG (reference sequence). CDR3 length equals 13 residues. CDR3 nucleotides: TGTGCCTGGAGTGACGGCGCGAAAGAGACCCAGTACTTC. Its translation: CAWSDGAKETQYF.

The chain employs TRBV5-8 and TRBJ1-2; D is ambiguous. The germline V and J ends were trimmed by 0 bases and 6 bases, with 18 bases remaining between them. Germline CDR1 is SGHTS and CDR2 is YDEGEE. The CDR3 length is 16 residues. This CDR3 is CASSLVVSMRGDGYTF. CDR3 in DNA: TGTGCCAGCAGCTTGGTTGTATCCATGCGGGGAGATGGCTACACCTTC.

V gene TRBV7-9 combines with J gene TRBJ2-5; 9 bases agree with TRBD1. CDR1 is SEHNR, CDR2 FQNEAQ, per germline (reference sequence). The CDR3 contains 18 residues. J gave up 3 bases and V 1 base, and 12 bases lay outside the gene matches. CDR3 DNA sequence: TGTGCCAGCAGCTTAGACCCCAAACAGGGGGCAATGGAAGAGACCCAGTACTTC. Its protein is CASSLDPKQGAMEETQYF.

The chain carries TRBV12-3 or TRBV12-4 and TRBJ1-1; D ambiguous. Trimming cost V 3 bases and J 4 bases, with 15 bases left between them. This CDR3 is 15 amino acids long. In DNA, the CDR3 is TGTGCCAGCAGTTTGGTCCGGTCGGTGGCCACTGAAGCTTTCTTT. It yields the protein CASSLVRSVATEAFF.

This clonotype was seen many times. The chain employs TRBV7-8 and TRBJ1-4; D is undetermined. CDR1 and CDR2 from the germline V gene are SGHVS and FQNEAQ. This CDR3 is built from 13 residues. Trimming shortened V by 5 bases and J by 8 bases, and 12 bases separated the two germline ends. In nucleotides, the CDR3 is TGTGCCAGCAGCAGAGACCCTCAGGAAAAACTGTTTTTT. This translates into CASSRDPQEKLFF.

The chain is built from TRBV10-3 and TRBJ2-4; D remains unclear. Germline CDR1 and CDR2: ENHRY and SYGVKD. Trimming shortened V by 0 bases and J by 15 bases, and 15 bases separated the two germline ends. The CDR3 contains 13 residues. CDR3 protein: CAISESTRPYLYF. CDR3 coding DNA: TGTGCCATCAGTGAGTCGACGAGACCTTACCTGTACTTC.

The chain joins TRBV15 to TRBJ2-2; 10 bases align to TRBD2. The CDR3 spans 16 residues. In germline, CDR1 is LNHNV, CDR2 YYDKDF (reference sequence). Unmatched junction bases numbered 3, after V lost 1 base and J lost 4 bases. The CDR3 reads CATSRVGTSVTGELFF. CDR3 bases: TGTGCCACCAGCAGAGTAGGGACTAGCGTCACCGGGGAGCTGTTTTTT.

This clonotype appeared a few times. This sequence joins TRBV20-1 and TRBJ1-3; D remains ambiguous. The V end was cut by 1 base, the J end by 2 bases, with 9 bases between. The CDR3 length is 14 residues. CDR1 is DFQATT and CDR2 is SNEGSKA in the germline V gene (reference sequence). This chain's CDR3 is CSARVPRTGNTIYF. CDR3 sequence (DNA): TGCAGTGCTAGAGTTCCAAGGACTGGAAACACCATATATTTT.

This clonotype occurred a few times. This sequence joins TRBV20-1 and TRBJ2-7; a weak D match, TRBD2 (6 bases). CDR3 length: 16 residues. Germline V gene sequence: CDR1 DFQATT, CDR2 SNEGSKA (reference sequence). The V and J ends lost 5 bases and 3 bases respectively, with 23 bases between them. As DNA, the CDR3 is TGCAGTGCTCGTAATCCTTCCGGGACTTGGGACTACGAGCAGTACTTC. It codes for CSARNPSGTWDYEQYF.

For the CDR3, the DNA is TGTGCCAGCAGCCCGCCTGAAGTAGCGGACAATGAGCAGTTCTTC. Translating it yields CASSPPEVADNEQFF. This chain connects TRBV7-8 to TRBJ2-1; D is possibly TRBD2 (6 bases). This CDR3 contains 15 residues. Germline CDR1 is SGHVS and CDR2 is FQNEAQ. Trimming pared 5 bases from V and 5 bases from J, leaving 16 bases between.

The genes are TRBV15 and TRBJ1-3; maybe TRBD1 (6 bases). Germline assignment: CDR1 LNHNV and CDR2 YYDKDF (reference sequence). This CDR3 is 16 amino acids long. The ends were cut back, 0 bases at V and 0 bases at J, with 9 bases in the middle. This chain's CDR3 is CATSRDQGFSGNTIYF. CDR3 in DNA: TGTGCCACCAGCAGAGACCAGGGGTTCTCTGGAAACACCATATATTTT.

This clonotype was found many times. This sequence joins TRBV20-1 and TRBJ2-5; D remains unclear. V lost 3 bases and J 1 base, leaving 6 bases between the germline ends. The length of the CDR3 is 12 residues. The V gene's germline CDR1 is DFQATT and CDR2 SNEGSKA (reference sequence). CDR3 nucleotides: TGCAGTGCTAGGGGCAGCCAAGAGACCCAGTACTTC. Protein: CSARGSQETQYF.

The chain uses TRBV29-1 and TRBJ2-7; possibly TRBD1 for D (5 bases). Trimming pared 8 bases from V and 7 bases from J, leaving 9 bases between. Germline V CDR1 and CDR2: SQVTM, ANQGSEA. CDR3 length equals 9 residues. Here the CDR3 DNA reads TGCAGCAACTCAGGGGAGCAGTACTTC. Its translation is CSNSGEQYF.

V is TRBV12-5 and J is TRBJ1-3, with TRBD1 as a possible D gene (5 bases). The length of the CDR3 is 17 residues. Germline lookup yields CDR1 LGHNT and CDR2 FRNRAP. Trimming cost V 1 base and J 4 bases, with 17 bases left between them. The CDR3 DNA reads TGTGCTAGTGGTTTGGGGGGCCCGGGTGACGGGGGAAACACCATATATTTT. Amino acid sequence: CASGLGGPGDGGNTIYF.

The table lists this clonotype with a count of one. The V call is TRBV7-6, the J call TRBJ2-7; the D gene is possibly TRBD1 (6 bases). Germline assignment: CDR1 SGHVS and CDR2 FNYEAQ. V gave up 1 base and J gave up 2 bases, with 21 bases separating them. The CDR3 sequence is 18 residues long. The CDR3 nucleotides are TGTGCCAGCAGCTTAGTAGGAGCCGGGGACACTAAAGCCTACGAGCAGTACTTC. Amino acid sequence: CASSLVGAGDTKAYEQYF. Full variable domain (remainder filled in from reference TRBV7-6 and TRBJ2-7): GAGVSQSPRYKVTKRGQDVALRCDPISGHVSLYWYRQALGQGPEFLTYFNYEAQQDKSGLPNDRFSAERPEGSISTLTIQRTEQRDSAMYRCASSLVGAGDTKAYEQYFGPGTRLTVT.

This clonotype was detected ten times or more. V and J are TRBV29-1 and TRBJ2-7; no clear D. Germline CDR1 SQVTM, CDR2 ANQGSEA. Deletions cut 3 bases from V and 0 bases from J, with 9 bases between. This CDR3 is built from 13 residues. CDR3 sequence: CSVEQANSYEQYF. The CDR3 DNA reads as TGCAGCGTTGAGCAAGCGAACTCCTACGAGCAGTACTTC.

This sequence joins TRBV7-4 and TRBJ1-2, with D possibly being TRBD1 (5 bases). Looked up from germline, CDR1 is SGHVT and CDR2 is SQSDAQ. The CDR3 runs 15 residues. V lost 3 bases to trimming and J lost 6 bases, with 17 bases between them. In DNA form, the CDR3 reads TGTGCCAGCAGCTTTGAGGGAGGGGAGGGCCATGGCTACACCTTC. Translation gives CASSFEGGEGHGYTF.

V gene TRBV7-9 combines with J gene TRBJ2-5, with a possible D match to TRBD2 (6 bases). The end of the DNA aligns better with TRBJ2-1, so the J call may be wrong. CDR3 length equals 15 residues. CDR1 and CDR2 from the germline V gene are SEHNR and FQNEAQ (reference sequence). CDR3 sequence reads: CASSSPLARYNEQFF. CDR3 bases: TGTGCCAGCAGCTCCCCTCTAGCGCGATACAATGAGCAGTTCTTC.

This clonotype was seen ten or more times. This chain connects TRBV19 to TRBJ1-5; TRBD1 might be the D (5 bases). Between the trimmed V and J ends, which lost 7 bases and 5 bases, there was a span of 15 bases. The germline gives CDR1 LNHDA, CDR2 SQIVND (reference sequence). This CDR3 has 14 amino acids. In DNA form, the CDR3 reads TGTGCCAGTAATGGCCCGGGGGGATATCAGCCCCAGCATTTT. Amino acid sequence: CASNGPGGYQPQHF.

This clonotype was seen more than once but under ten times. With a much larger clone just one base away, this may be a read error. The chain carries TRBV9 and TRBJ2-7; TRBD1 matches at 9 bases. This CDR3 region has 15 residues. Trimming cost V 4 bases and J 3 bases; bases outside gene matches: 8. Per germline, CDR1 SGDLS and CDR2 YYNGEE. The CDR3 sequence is CASSSSTGGNYEQYV. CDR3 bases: TGTGCCAGCAGCAGCTCGACAGGGGGTAACTACGAGCAGTACGTC.